The 6 T cell receptor beta chains reported below all come from one sample, sequenced in a study of cytomegalovirus exposure and HLA in healthy donors. 13 Jbeta primers and 60 Vbeta primers were used for the PCR. Produced via immunoSEQ multiplex PCR; TCRdb's table is partial and in-frame only. The profile covers about 120,000 clones, with 72% appearing a single time and around 4% taken by the ten largest. Sequencing used PBMCs. These receptors were taken from a young man in good health and CMV-seronegative.

The chain uses TRBV7-9 and TRBJ1-4; 9 positions match TRBD1. J lost 8 bases, V lost 5 bases, and 6 bases had no gene match. The CDR3 is made up of 14 amino acids. CDR1 is SEHNR and CDR2 is FQNEAQ in the germline V gene (reference sequence). This CDR3 is CASSLRDREEKLFF. In DNA, the CDR3 is TGTGCCAGCAGCCTACGGGACAGGGAGGAAAAACTGTTTTTT.

The CDR3 DNA reads as TGTGCCAGCAGGCACGAGCTTCGTGAGCAGTTCTTC. Translating gives CASRHELREQFF. The chain uses TRBV2 and TRBJ2-1; D is ambiguous. Germline V gene sequence: CDR1 SNHLY, CDR2 FYNNEI. V was shortened by 6 bases and J by 9 bases, with 12 bases between the two germline ends. The CDR3 totals 12 residues. The complete variable domain, with remaining parts taken from reference TRBV2 and TRBJ2-1, reads EPEVTQTPSHQVTQMGQEVILRCVPISNHLYFYWYRQILGQKVEFLVSFYNNEISEKSEIFDDQFSVERPDGSNFTLKIRSTKLEDSAMYFCASRHELREQFFGPGTRLTVL.

The chain joins TRBV5-1 to TRBJ2-2; tentatively, D is TRBD2 (5 bases). CDR3 length equals 17 residues. Germline CDR1 is SGHRS and CDR2 is YFSETQ. Trimming left V 4 bases short and J 3 bases short, with 19 bases between. The CDR3: CASSEGPRRGHTGELFF. As DNA, the CDR3 is TGCGCCAGCAGCGAGGGCCCCCGTCGGGGTCACACCGGGGAGCTGTTTTTT. Full variable domain (outside the CDR3, taken from reference TRBV5-1 and TRBJ2-2): KAGVTQTPRYLIKTRGQQVTLSCSPISGHRSVSWYQQTPGQGLQFLFEYFSETQRNKGNFPGRFSGRQFSNSRSEMNVSTLELGDSALYLCASSEGPRRGHTGELFFGEGSRLTVL.

The chain joins TRBV6-5 to TRBJ2-5; 8 bases map to TRBD1. With V trimmed by 10 bases and J by 3 bases, 4 bases remained unmatched. The CDR3 runs 12 residues. Germline V gives CDR1 MNHEY, CDR2 SVGAGI. The CDR3 reads CAIGQGEETQYF. The CDR3, as DNA: TGTGCCATCGGACAGGGCGAAGAGACCCAGTACTTC.

The chain couples TRBV30 to TRBJ2-3; 7 bases agree with TRBD2. V gave up 4 bases and J gave up 1 base; unmatched junction bases: 5. From germline, CDR1 is GTSNPN and CDR2 SVGIG (reference sequence). The CDR3 loop spans 14 amino acids. The CDR3 DNA follows: TGTGCCTGGATCGCAGGGAGGGGCACAGATACGCAGTATTTT. This codes for CAWIAGRGTDTQYF.

The chain employs TRBV7-9 and TRBJ2-7; TRBD1 aligns across 11 bases. V lost 4 bases, J lost 4 bases, and 9 bases stayed unmatched. CDR1 and CDR2 from the germline V gene are SEHNR and FQNEAQ (reference sequence). This CDR3 region has 16 residues. The CDR3 protein is CASSSSRTGGEYEQYF. The DNA for the CDR3 is TGTGCCAGCAGCTCATCAAGGACAGGGGGCGAATACGAGCAGTACTTC.